This T cell receptor (beta chain) was captured in a study of cytomegalovirus exposure and HLA in healthy donors listed by TCRdb under 2017. About the investigation overall: An earlier analysis of approximately 590 of the donors reported 250 to 350 Gb of sequence data and roughly 110 million unique TCR beta sequences from roughly 200 million T cells. Roughly 300 gigabases of sequencing data and some 85 million unique TCR sequences were included in an early release covering roughly 600 HLA-typed donors. Of the approximately 400 genotyped donors, approximately 81% were placed in the genetic ancestry cluster associated with self-reported Caucasian donors. The study was designed to test whether signatures of past pathogen exposure could be identified by cataloging public T cell receptors. The study used immunosequencing to profile the T cell repertoires of around 600 subjects and linked those repertoires to cytomegalovirus serostatus. Besides the first cohort of about 730 subjects, a separate validation cohort made up of over 100 different subjects was used. To predict cytomegalovirus infection status, the study combined high-throughput TCR immunosequencing, statistical association of individual TCRs with disease status, and machine learning. A later analysis re-analyzed previously published TCR beta repertoires from 650 to 800 donors and added high-resolution HLA genotyping to study TCR occurrence patterns. In the later analysis, no new phenotypic data were used to find candidate immune exposures; instead, reliance was placed on TCR beta sequences and their occurrence across donors. To decide whether each TCR beta V gene segment behaved as functional or pseudogenic, an earlier analysis of some 600 of the donors relied on high-throughput TCR beta sequencing. Alongside the repertoire data, information on donor age, sex, ethnicity and CMV serostatus was compiled. A later genetic analysis took genome-wide SNP genotypes for about 65% of the 666 donors and used that subset as a discovery cohort. Every discovery cohort repertoire had been produced on one sequencing platform. HLA typing covered class I and class II loci at four-digit resolution. Typing coverage varied by locus: about 629-630 donors for A, B, C, DRB1 and DQB1; more than 500 for DQA1; approximately 610 for DPA1; more than 450 for DPB1. A few DR-DQ haplotypes were handled as single units for association and clustering because linkage in the cohort was strong. Across some 400 genotyped donors of the cohort, an average of approximately 240,000 unique TCR beta nucleotide sequences per donor were sequenced, and 15% to 20% of those sequences were non-productive.

In total, fewer than 750 healthy bone marrow donors made up the cohort. At the time of sampling, all cohort members were nominally healthy, though unrecorded immune exposures were likely present. The donor was CMV seronegative and was included in the group of about 400 seronegative cohort members. Every donor gave a peripheral blood sample, and the peripheral blood mononuclear cells from that sample were used for TCR beta sequencing. Genomic DNA extraction from the blood cell samples was performed with the Qiagen DNeasy Blood Extraction Kit. The library relied on the immunoSEQ multiplex PCR assay. The multiplex PCR relied on a mix of 60 forward primers for TCR Vbeta segments and 13 reverse primers for TCR Jbeta segments. A multiplex PCR assay on genomic DNA amplified the CDR3 region of rearranged TCR beta genes. The Illumina HiSeq System was used to sequence the amplified TCR beta libraries as 87-base-pair reads. The authors' pipeline ran thus. A later analysis counted about 80 million unique TCR beta chains across the 690 or so repertoires, and around 12 million of these chains were shared by at least two donors. Raw reads were error-corrected and collapsed into unique sequences with a nearest-neighbor algorithm that merged closely related sequences to remove PCR and sequencing errors. To assign V, D and J gene segments, CDR3 sequences were aligned to IMGT reference sequences. For a sequence to be retained, a match of at least six nucleotides was required to both a V gene segment and a J gene segment. Rearrangements were classified as productive when the CDR3 lacked stop codons and remained in frame with V and J, and all other rearrangements were classified as non-productive. Following IMGT convention, CDR3 was defined as the stretch from the second conserved V-encoded cysteine to the conserved J-encoded phenylalanine. In an earlier analysis of some 550 of the donors, sequences lacking an unambiguous match to a single V gene segment were excluded. In an earlier analysis of a few hundred of the donors, V segments were called functional above 56.7% productive rearrangements and were called segregating when the between-donor standard deviation exceeded 5%. To diagnose cytomegalovirus status from the catalog of TCR beta chain sequences, a statistical classification framework was built. In a later analysis, V and J genes were assigned by comparing TCR nucleotide sequences against IMGT/GENE-DB human TR gene sequences. Using the TCRdist pipeline, a later analysis assigned CDR3 sequences along with most-parsimonious VDJ recombination scenarios. A later analysis defined each TCR beta chain by its CDR3 amino acid sequence plus V-gene family, and excluded reads lacking a unique V-gene family. In a later analysis, 550 to 650 highly shared, low-generation-probability nucleotide sequences were removed to address suspected cross-contamination and a sequencing artifact. A later analysis calculated a clonal expansion index for each public chain from normalized within-repertoire ranks of inferred template counts. Generation probabilities in a later analysis came from a VDJ recombination model fitted to out-of-frame rearrangements, and those results were checked against IGoR. Hypergeometric tests were used in a later analysis to score TCR-TCR, TCR-HLA and TCR-CMV co-occurrence, with a repertoire-size bias correction applied to the TCR pairs. False discovery rates were estimated in a later analysis by permuting HLA or CMV assignments 20 times. In a later analysis, co-occurring TCRs were grouped using DBSCAN, with TCRdist sequence similarity added in when clustering inside HLA-allele-positive subsets. For co-occurrence clustering, repertoires with fewer than 30,000 or more than 120,000 public chains were excluded, along with several repertoires with anomalous nucleotide sharing. Not all clones reach the TCRdb copy of this immuneACCESS table, which keeps in-frame sequences only. Checked studies attribute under half of the gap to unresolved V genes and leave the rest unexplained. The V and J calls and clone size were taken over from that table, and D and trimming were inferred from the DNA. The sample table records some 150,000 clones; more than 60% of these occur just once. Of the sample, more than 2.5% falls within the top ten clones.

Reading the germline V gene gives CDR1 SNHLY and CDR2 FYNNEI. V sheds 1 base and J sheds 4 bases, leaving 13 bases between their ends. Including cysteine and phenylalanine, the CDR3 has 15 amino acids. Only the CDR3 part of the read is kept: 45 bases, read in frame from the first base. This clone was seen a handful of times. No antigen is known for it. No much larger clone exists at a distance of one base, and base qualities are not known. General findings and caveats noted by the study authors: Seventeen rarely observed V segments, including chromosome 9 orphons, were excluded from the earlier analysis of approximately 500 of the donors because counts were too low. The study gave a list of over 150 TCR beta chains associated with cytomegalovirus. Because some donors lacked HLA typing at each locus, the association tests relied only on the typed subset. Specific HLA alleles were associated with some 15,000 TCR beta sequences at a false discovery rate of 0.05 in a later analysis. In vitro tests confirmed that a few of the cytomegalovirus-associated TCR beta chains recognize cytomegalovirus antigens. A further reported finding was that TCR beta sequences accurately predicted the HLA-A and HLA-B alleles for most subjects in the first cohort. For the cohort, immune exposure information was limited to CMV serostatus. A group of highly shared sequence variants was considered likely to be a technical artifact of the sequencing pipeline. Presence/absence analyses assumed roughly uniform sequencing depth across donors, an assumption that may not hold. In a later analysis, several top co-occurrence clusters were reported to appear linked to parvovirus B19, influenza, CMV and Epstein-Barr virus. V-gene and J-gene trimming of TCR beta chains was associated with a missense DCLRE1C variant in a later genetic analysis, and the association was replicated in an independent cohort. According to a later analysis, TCR association rates differed among HLA loci, with DRB1 alleles showing the most associated TCRs and HLA-C alleles showing the fewest. In this cohort, only TCR beta chains were sequenced, and detectable features were limited by the absence of alpha or paired-chain data. A later genetic analysis reported fewer N-insertions in productive TCRs among donors in an Asian-associated ancestry cluster than the roughly 640-donor mean. In both the original and validation cohorts, the classifier was reported to diagnose cytomegalovirus status with high specificity and sensitivity. Most CMV-associated TCR beta chains appeared to be HLA-restricted in a later analysis, and the HLA associations seemed to be driven largely by CMV exposure. Strong co-occurrence of HLA alleles, especially DR and DQ, made assigning TCR associations to individual alleles difficult. Linkage disequilibrium might explain the correlated functional status among segregating V segments, but an unknown experimental factor could not be ruled out. Some IMGT-functional V segments, including TRBV6-2 and TRBV6-3, could not be distinguished by the 87-base-pair reads and were therefore excluded. Broadly in line with IMGT annotations, most TCR beta V segments showed up in productive rearrangements about 87% or about 30% of the time in an earlier analysis of 450 to 600 of the donors. Across donors, most TCR sequences were observed very rarely, whereas some public TCRs were present in many individuals. The authors suggested that the approach could potentially be extended to other disease states and immunological phenotypes. In a later analysis, HLA-associated TCR beta chains showed more clonal expansion and lower generation probabilities than non-associated chains that were equally common.

Recombination joined TRBV2 with TRBJ1-2, with no reliable assignment of the D segment. Input material: PBMCs. The source of this sequence is a man between 40 and 49 years old in good health and CMV-seronegative. DNA sequence: TGTGCCAGCAGTGAAGAGGCGGGATTTCTCTATGGCTACACCTTC. This gives the protein CASSEEAGFLYGYTF. With the rest looked up from the reference TRBV2 and TRBJ1-2 genes rather than sequenced, the full variable domain is EPEVTQTPSHQVTQMGQEVILRCVPISNHLYFYWYRQILGQKVEFLVSFYNNEISEKSEIFDDQFSVERPDGSNFTLKIRSTKLEDSAMYFCASSEEAGFLYGYTFGSGTRLTVV.